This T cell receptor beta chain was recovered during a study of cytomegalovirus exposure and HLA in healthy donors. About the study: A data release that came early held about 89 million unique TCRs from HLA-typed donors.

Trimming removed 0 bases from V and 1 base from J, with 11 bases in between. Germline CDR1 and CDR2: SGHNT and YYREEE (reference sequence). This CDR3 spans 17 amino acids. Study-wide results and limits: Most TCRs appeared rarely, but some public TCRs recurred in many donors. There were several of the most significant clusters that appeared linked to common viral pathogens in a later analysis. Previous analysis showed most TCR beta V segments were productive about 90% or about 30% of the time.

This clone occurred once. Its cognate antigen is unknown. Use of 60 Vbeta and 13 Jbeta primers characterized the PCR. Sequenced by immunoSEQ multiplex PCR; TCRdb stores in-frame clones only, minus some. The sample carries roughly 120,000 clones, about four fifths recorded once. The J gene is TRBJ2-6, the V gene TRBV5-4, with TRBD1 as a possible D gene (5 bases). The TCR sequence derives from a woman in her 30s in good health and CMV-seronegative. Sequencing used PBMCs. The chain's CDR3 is CASSLGPGKSGANVLTF. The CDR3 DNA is TGTGCCAGCAGCTTGGGACCAGGGAAATCTGGGGCCAACGTCCTGACTTTC.